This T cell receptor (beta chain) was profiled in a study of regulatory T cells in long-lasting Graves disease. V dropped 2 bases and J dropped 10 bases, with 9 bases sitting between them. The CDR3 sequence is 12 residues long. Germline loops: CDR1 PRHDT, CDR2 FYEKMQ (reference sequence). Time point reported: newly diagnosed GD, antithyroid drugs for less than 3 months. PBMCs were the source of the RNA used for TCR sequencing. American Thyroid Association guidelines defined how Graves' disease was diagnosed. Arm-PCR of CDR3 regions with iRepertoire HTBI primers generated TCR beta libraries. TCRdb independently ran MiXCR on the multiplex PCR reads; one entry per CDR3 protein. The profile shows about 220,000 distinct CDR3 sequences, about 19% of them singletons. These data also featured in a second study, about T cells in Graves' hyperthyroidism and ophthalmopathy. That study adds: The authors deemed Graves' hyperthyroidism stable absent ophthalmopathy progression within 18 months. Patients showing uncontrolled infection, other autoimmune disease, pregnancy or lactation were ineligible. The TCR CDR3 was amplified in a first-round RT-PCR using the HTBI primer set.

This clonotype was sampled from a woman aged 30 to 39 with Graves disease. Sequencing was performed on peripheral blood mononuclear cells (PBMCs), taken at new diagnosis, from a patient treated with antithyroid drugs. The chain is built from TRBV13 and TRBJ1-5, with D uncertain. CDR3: CASSLIRGPQHF. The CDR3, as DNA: TGTGCCAGCAGCTTAATACGGGGTCCCCAGCATTTT.